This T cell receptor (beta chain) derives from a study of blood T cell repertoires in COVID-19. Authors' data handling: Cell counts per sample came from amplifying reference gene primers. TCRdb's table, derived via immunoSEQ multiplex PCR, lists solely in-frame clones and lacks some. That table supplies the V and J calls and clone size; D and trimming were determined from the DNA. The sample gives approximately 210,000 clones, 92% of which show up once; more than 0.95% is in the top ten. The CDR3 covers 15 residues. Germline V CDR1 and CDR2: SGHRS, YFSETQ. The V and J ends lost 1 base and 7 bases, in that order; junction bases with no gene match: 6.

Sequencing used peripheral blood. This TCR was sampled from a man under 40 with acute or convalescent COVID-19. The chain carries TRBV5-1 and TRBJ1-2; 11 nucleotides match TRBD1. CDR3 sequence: CASSLSGQGVAGYTF. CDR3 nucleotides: TGCGCCAGCAGCTTGTCGGGACAGGGGGTGGCTGGCTACACCTTC.